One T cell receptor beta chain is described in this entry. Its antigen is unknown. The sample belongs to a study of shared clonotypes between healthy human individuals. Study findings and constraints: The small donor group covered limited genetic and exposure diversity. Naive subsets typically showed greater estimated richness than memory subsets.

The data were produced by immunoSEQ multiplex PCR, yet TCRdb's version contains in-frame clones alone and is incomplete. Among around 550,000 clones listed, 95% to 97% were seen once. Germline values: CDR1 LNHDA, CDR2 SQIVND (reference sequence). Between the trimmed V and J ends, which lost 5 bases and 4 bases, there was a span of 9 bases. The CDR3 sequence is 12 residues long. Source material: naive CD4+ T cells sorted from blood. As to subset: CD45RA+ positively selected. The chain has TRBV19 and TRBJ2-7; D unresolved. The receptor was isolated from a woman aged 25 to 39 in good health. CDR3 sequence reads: CASSSARYEQYF. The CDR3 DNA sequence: TGTGCCAGTAGTTCTGCCAGGTACGAGCAGTACTTC.